This T cell receptor (beta chain) was obtained from a study of blood T cell repertoires in COVID-19. About the study: The origin of the acute and convalescent COVID-19 samples was the United States, Italy and Spain.

The CDR3 spans 14 residues. The V gene lost 2 bases and the J gene lost 4 bases, with 9 bases spanning the gap. Germline V CDR1 and CDR2: MNHEY, SMNVEV (reference sequence). Libraries were prepared by immunoSEQ multiplex PCR; TCRdb keeps only in-frame clonotypes and omits some of them. The sample holds roughly 260,000 clones; approximately 86% are singletons and the top ten take roughly 2.4%. Sequences were obtained from peripheral blood. This sequence originates from a woman in her 50s who had recovered from COVID-19. This chain links TRBV27 with TRBJ2-1, with D perhaps matching TRBD2 (5 bases). The CDR3, as DNA: TGTGCCAGCAGTTTACGACTACAGTACAATGAGCAGTTCTTC. Translation: CASSLRLQYNEQFF.